In its sample, the clone carrying this TCR beta chain was seen a few times. The antigen remains undetermined. Distinct nucleotide sequences in the sample also encode this CDR3. The whole isolated RNA underwent reverse transcription, so sequencing captured expressed TCRB transcripts. Clones were sequenced by immunoSEQ multiplex PCR, and TCRdb holds only the in-frame ones, with some missing. Of 970,000 or so clones in the sample, 17% were seen once. The data stem from a study of beta chain features in type 1 diabetes. General study findings and limits: Over-representation of high TCR-expressing cells was a possible consequence of cDNA sequencing. In comparison with healthy donors, patients had naive, central memory and Treg TCRB repertoires that appeared more similar. Shortening of TCRB CDR3s, moderate but significant, appeared in all four CD4+ subsets of Type 1 diabetes patients.

The source is a woman aged 18-30 years in good health. Sequencing input: naive CD4+ T cells from blood.

In DNA, the CDR3 is TGTGCCAGCAGCTTGGGAGGGGAGCAGTACTTC. It specifies CASSLGGEQYF. The rearrangement joins TRBV5-6 to TRBJ2-7; possibly TRBD2 for D (5 bases). Germline assignment: CDR1 SGHDT and CDR2 YYEEEE. The CDR3 contains 11 residues. Between the trimmed V and J ends, which lost 0 bases and 7 bases, there was a span of 5 bases.